These T cell receptor beta chains were read from a single sample in a study of CD8 T cells in Susac syndrome. TCRdb independently ran MiXCR on the immunoSEQ multiplex PCR reads; one entry per CDR3 protein. The data hold about 120,000 distinct CDR3 sequences, with 80% to 95% observed a single time. Sequenced input: CD4+ T cells from PBMCs. The receptors derive from a human donor in good health. CDR3s include the opening cysteine and the closing phenylalanine or tryptophan. The D gene is left open where the match is weak. Clone sizes are given selectively: once, few, many, or a class where the clone is expanded.

CASSTTSGVDEQYF | TGTGCCAGCAGCACGACTAGCGGGGTCGACGAGCAGTACTTC | . | TRBV3-1 | TRBD2 | TRBJ2-7
CASRLDPGANVLTF | TGTGCCAGCAGACTAGATCCTGGGGCCAACGTCCTGACTTTC | . | TRBV6-5 | . | TRBJ2-6
CASSEAGWGLGNEQFF | TGTGCCAGCAGTGAAGCGGGATGGGGCCTGGGGAATGAGCAGTTCTTC | . | TRBV6-1 | . | TRBJ2-1
CASSYWSENTEAFF | TGTGCCAGCAGTTACTGGAGCGAGAACACTGAAGCTTTCTTT | . | TRBV6-2/TRBV6-3 | . | TRBJ1-1
CASSRQQGRDTEAFF | TGCGCCAGCAGCCGACAGCAGGGGAGGGACACTGAAGCTTTCTTT | once | TRBV4-3 | . | TRBJ1-1
CSVAWGGETQYF | TGCAGCGTGGCCTGGGGAGGGGAGACCCAGTACTTC | . | TRBV29-1 | TRBD2 | TRBJ2-5
CASGAGALGTQYF | TGTGCCAGCGGGGCGGGGGCCCTTGGTACGCAGTATTTT | . | TRBV7-2 | . | TRBJ2-3
CASSLTGGHSNQPQHF | TGTGCCAGCAGCTTGACAGGTGGTCATAGCAATCAGCCCCAGCATTTT | . | TRBV7-2 | . | TRBJ1-5
CASSPDREVYGYTF | TGTGCCAGCAGCCCGGACAGGGAGGTGTACGGCTACACCTTC | . | TRBV5-4 | TRBD1 | TRBJ1-2
CASSPYRETQYF | TGTGCTAGCAGTCCCTATAGAGAGACCCAGTACTTC | . | TRBV7-7 | . | TRBJ2-5
CASIDRGLYNEQFF | TGTGCCAGTATCGACAGGGGGCTCTACAATGAGCAGTTCTTC | once | TRBV19 | TRBD1 | TRBJ2-1
CASSPFLTSTDTQYF | TGTGCCAGCAGTCCCTTTCTAACTAGCACAGATACGCAGTATTTT | . | TRBV28 | . | TRBJ2-3
CASSRTSGGHEQYF | TGTGCCAGCAGCCGGACTAGCGGGGGGCACGAGCAGTACTTC | . | TRBV7-6 | TRBD2 | TRBJ2-7
CSVGQGDRNEQFF | TGCAGCGTGGGACAGGGGGATCGCAATGAGCAGTTCTTC | . | TRBV29-1 | TRBD1 | TRBJ2-1
CSAQRTSGSGGTGELFF | TGCAGTGCGCAGAGGACTAGCGGGAGCGGCGGCACCGGGGAGCTGTTTTTT | once | TRBV20-1 | TRBD2 | TRBJ2-2
CASSLGQGWTEAFF | TGTGCCAGCAGTTTGGGACAGGGGTGGACTGAAGCTTTCTTT | . | TRBV12-3/TRBV12-4 | TRBD1 | TRBJ1-1
CSARGQGSGYGYTF | TGCAGTGCTAGAGGCCAGGGTAGCGGCTATGGCTACACCTTC | . | TRBV20-1 | . | TRBJ1-2
CASSNLEGKSREQYF | TGTGCCAGCAGCAACCTAGAGGGTAAGAGTCGCGAGCAGTACTTC | . | TRBV7-8 | . | TRBJ2-7
CASSVQGVGGELFF | TGTGCCAGCAGCGTACAAGGCGTGGGCGGGGAGCTGTTTTTT | . | TRBV9 | . | TRBJ2-2
CASSQVRGVEAFF | TGTGCCAGCAGCCAAGTTCGAGGAGTAGAAGCTTTCTTT | few | TRBV3-1 | . | TRBJ1-1
CSAGTGTDYGYTF | TGCAGCGCTGGGACTGGGACGGACTATGGCTACACCTTC | . | TRBV29-1 | . | TRBJ1-2
CASSSNRESYEQYF | TGTGCCAGCAGCTCGAACAGGGAATCCTACGAGCAGTACTTC | . | TRBV7-2 | . | TRBJ2-7
CASTRALADTQYF | TGTGCCAGCACCCGCGCGTTGGCAGATACGCAGTATTTT | . | TRBV12-3/TRBV12-4 | . | TRBJ2-3
CASSLTGTGEYEQYF | TGTGCCAGCAGTTTAACCGGGACAGGGGAATACGAGCAGTACTTC | few | TRBV7-6 | TRBD1 | TRBJ2-7
CASSREQEASSEGETQYF | TGTGCCAGCAGCCGAGAACAGGAGGCGAGTTCAGAGGGAGAGACCCAGTACTTC | . | TRBV3-1 | . | TRBJ2-5
CASSLVLRDTYYGYTF | TGTGCCAGCAGCTTAGTTCTTAGGGACACCTACTATGGCTACACCTTC | . | TRBV7-2 | . | TRBJ1-2
CASSLGSRGGNQPQHF | TGTGCCAGCAGCTTAGGTTCGAGGGGTGGCAATCAGCCCCAGCATTTT | . | TRBV7-6 | . | TRBJ1-5